The text below deals with one TCR beta chain. Under the authors' procedure: Researchers report that nucleated cell counts were estimated from reference gene primer amplification. The method was immunoSEQ multiplex PCR; TCRdb's version includes in-frame clones alone and lacks a portion of them. That table is the source of V, J and clone size, and D and trimming were worked out from the DNA. This sample has about 130,000 clones, with 65% to 85% found just once. This sample is part of a study of blood T cell repertoires in COVID-19. Across the whole study: Researchers got acute and convalescent COVID-19 samples from the United States, Italy and Spain. The analysed material was cDNA or gDNA that came from T cells, B-cell-depleted T cells, or PBMCs.

CDR3 size: 15 residues. V gave up 1 base and J gave up 1 base, with 11 bases separating them. CDR1 and CDR2 from the germline V gene are SGHRS and YFSETQ. Source material: peripheral blood. This clonotype originated in an older man with acute or convalescent COVID-19. The J gene is TRBJ1-1, the V gene TRBV5-1, with D tentatively TRBD1 (6 bases). This CDR3 is CASSLTGPPNTEAFF. The CDR3 DNA sequence: TGCGCCAGCAGCTTGACAGGGCCGCCGAACACTGAAGCTTTCTTT.